This T cell receptor beta chain was sequenced for a study of cytomegalovirus exposure and HLA in healthy donors. Nominally healthy donors were sampled, though unrecorded immune exposures were likely. Deletions cut 7 bases from V and 4 bases from J, with 7 bases between. Germline V lookup: CDR1 LNHDA, CDR2 SQIVND (reference sequence). The CDR3 spans 11 residues. A multiplex PCR was run with 60 Vbeta primers and 13 Jbeta primers. Repertoires were generated with immunoSEQ multiplex PCR, while TCRdb's copy carries only in-frame clones and drops some. Among a few hundred thousand clones listed, about 80% were seen once.

The receptor was derived from a girl aged 2-10 years in good health and CMV-seronegative. V and J are TRBV19 and TRBJ1-1; D is ambiguous. The material sequenced was PBMCs. CDR3 sequence: CASTPGTEAFF. Here the CDR3 DNA reads TGTGCCAGTACCCCCGGCACTGAAGCTTTCTTT.